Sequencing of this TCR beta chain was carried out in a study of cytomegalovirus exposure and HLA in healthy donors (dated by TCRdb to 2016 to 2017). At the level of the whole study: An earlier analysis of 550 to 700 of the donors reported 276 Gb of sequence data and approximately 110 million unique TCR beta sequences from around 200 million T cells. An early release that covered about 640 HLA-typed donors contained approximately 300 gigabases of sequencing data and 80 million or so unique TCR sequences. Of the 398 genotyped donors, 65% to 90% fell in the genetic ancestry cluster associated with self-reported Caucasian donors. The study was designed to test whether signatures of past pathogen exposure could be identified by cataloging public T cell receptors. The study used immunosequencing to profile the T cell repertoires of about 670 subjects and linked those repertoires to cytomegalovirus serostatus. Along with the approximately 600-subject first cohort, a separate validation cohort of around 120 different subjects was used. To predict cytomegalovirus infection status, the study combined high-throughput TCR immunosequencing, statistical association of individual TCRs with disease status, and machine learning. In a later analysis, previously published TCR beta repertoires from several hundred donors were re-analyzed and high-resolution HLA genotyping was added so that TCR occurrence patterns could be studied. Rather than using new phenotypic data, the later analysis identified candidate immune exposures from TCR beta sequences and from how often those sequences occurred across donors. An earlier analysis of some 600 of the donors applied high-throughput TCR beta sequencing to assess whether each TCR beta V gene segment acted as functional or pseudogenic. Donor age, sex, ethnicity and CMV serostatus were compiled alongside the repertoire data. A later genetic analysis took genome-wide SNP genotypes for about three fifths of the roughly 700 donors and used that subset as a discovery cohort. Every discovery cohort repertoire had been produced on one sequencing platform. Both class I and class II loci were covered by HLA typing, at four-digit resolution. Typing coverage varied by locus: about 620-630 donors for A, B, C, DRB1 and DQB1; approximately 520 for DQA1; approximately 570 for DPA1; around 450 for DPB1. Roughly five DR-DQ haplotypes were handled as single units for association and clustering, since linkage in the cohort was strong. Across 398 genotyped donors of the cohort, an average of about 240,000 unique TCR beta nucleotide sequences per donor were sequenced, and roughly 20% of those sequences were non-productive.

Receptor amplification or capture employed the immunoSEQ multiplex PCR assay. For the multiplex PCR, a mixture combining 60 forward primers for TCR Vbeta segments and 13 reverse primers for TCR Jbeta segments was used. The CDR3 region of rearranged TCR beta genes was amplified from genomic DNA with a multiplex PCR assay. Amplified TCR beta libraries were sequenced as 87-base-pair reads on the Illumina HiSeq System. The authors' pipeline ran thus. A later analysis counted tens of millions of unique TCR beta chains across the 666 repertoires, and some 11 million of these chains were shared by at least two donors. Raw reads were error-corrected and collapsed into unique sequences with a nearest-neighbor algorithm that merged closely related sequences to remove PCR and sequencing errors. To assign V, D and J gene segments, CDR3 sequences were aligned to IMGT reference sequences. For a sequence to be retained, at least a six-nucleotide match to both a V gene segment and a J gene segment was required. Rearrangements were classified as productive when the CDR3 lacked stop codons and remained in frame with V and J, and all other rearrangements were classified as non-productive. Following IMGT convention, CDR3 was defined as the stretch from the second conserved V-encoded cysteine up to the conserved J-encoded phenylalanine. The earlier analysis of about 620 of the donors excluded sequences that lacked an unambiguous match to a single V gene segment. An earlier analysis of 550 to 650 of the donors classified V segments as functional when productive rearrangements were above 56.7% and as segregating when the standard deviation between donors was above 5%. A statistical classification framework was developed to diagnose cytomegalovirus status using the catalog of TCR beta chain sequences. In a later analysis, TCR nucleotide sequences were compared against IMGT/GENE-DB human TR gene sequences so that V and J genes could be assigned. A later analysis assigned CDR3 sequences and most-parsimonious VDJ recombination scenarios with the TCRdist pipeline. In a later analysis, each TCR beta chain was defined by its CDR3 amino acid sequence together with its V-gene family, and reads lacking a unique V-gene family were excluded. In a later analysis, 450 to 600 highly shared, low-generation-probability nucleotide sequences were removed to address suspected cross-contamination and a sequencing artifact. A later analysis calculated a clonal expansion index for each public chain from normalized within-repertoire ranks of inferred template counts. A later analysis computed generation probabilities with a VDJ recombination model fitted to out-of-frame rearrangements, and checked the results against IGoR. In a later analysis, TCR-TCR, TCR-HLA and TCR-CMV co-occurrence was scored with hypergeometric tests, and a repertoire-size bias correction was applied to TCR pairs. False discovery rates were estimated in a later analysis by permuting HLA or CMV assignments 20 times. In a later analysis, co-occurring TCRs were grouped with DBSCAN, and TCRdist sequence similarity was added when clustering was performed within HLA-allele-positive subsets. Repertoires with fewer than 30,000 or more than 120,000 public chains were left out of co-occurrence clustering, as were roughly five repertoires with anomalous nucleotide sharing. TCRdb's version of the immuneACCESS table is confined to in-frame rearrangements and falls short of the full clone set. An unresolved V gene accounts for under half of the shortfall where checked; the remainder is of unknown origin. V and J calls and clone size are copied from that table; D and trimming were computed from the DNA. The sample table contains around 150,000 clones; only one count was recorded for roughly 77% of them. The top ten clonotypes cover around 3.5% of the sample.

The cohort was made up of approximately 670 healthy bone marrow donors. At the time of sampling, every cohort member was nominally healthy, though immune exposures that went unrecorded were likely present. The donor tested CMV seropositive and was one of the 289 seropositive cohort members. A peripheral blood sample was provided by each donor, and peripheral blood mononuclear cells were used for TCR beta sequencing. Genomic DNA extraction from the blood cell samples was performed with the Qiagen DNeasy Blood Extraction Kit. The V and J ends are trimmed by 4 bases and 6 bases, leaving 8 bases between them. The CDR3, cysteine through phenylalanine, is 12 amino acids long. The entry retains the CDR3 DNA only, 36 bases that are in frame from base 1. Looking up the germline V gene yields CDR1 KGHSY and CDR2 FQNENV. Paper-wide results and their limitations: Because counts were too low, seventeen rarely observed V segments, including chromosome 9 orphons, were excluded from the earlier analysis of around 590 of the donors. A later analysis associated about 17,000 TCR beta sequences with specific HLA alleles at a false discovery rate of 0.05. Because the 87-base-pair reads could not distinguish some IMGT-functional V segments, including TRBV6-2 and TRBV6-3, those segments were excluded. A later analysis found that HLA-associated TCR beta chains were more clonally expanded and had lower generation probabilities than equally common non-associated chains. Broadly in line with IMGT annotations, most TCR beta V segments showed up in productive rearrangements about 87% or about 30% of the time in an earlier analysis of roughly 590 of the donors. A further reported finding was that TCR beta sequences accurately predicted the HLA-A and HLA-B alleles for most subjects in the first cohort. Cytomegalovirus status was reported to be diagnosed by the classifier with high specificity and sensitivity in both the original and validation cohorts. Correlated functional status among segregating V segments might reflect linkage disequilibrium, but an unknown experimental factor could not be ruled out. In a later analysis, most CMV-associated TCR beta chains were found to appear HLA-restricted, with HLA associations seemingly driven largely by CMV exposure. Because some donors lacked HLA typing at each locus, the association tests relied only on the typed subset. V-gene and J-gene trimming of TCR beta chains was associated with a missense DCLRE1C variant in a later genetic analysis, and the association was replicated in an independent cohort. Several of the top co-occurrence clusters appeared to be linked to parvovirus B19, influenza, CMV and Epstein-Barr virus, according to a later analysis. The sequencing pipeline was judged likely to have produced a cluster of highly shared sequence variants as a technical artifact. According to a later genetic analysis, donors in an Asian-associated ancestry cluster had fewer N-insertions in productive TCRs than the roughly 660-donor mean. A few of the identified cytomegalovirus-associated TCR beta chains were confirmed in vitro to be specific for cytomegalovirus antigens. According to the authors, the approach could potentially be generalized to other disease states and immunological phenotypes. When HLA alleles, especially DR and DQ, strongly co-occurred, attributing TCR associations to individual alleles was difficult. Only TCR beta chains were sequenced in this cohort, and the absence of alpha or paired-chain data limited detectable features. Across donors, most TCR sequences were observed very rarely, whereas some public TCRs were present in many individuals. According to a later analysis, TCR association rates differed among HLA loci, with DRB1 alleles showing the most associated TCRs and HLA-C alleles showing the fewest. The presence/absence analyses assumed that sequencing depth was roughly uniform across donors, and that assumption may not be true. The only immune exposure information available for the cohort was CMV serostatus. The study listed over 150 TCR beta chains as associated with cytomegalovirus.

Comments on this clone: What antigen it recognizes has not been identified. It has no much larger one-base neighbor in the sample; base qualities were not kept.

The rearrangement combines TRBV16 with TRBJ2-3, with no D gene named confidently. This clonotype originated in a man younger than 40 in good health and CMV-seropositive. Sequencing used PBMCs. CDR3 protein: CASSPRLDTQYF. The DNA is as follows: TGTGCCAGCAGCCCCCGGTTGGATACGCAGTATTTT.